Included here is one TCR beta chain sequence, with context. Its antigen remains undetermined. Base qualities are not provided; no much larger clone lies one nucleotide away. The entry originates in a study of shared clonotypes between healthy human individuals (dated by TCRdb to 2019 to 2021). Some background on the complete study: The cohort comprised a couple of women and three men aged 18 to 49 years. For each donor, CD4 naive and CD4 memory were each given three plates, CD8 naive was given two plates, and CD8 memory was given one plate. Each donor's leukapheresis produced roughly between roughly 0.94 and 9.5 billion PBMCs. Libraries were prepared and TCR repertoires were sequenced by different laboratories using diverse techniques, in order to increase sequencing depth and limit assay-specific biases. Blood TCR repertoires of a handful of healthy adults were deeply sequenced to estimate repertoire size and the extent of clonotype sharing between individuals. The study at large found these results: Sampling was limited to blood, and TCR repertoires in tissue likely differ from TCR repertoires in blood. Pairwise subsampling led to the expectation that sequencing depth would affect the degree of clonotype sharing among donors. Naive subsets generally had larger estimated clonotype richness than memory subsets. Even with the large sequencing depth, rarefaction of the sorted-subset datasets indicated that sequencing was incomplete. Higher generation probabilities were observed for clonotypes shared by all four sorted-subset donors than for non-shared clonotypes. Because the study included only a small number of donors, the genetic and exposure-history diversity represented was limited. Across several donors, approximately 4.9% of naive CD4, approximately 3.6% of naive CD8, under 2.5% of memory CD4, and 0.4% of memory CD8 clonotypes were shared.

TCR CDR3 regions were amplified from genomic DNA by multiplex PCR using the deep immunoSEQ assay. Genomic DNA extracted from each cell subset was distributed evenly over all wells of several immunoSEQ 96-well plates, and each plate served as one replicate. For sorted subsets, 200 to 250 ng of genomic DNA, equivalent to around 29,000 T cell genomes, went into each replicate PCR. The purified libraries were quantified using a Qubit 3.0 fluorometer, sized with a Bioanalyzer 2100, and then quantified again using the KAPA Library Quantification kit. Each immunoSEQ 96-well plate was sequenced on its own single-read 150-cycle Illumina NextSeq 550 flow cell. Concerning the study's data processing: Because only junctional sequences without quality scores were contained in the immunoSEQ output, filtering matching that applied to full-length reads could not be performed. To assign V/J genes and CDR3, sequences were annotated against IMGT germline references using PyIR, a Python wrapper for IgBLAST v1.9. Any read was removed if the V/J assignment was weak (E-value above 1e-6), the CDR3 was missing, or the read contained stop codons, out-of-frame junctions, or ambiguous translated residues. V3J clonotypes were defined by identical inferred V gene, J gene, and CDR3 amino acid sequence. Percentage overlap between repertoires was computed as shared unique clonotypes divided by the size of the smaller repertoire. Three approaches were used to assess repertoire richness: RTK rarefaction, the Chao1 estimator, and Recon v2.1 estimates of unobserved clonotypes. OLGA was used to compute generation probabilities for all TCRbeta clonotypes that the gDNA method yielded from a handful of donors. TCRdb holds this immuneACCESS table with in-frame rearrangements only. Some clones are missing; in checked studies, unresolved V genes explain under half, and the rest has no known cause. V and J calls and clone size are those listed in that table; D and trimming were worked out from the DNA. Here the sample has roughly 2 million clones; approximately 95% occur a single time. The top ten clones comprise approximately 0.13% of the sample.

Trimming removed 7 bases from V and 4 bases from J, leaving 16 bases between the germline ends. From the cysteine up to the phenylalanine, the CDR3 has a length of 14 residues. Kept here is only the CDR3 DNA, which spans 42 bases and is read in frame from base 1. CDR1 and CDR2 are drawn from the germline V gene (reference sequence): MNHEY, SMNVEV. The donors were healthy, HIV-negative adults with no recently reported acute infections or vaccinations. Every donor was a Caucasian adult living in Nashville, Tennessee, USA. CD4+ T cells were enriched by magnetic negative selection, after which naive cells were positively selected on CD45RA and the negative fraction was taken as the memory subset. Blood was obtained by leukapheresis, after which PBMCs were separated by Ficoll-Histopaque density gradient centrifugation and cryopreserved in liquid nitrogen vapor phase. Analytical flow cytometry was used to check the purity and quantity of each magnetically sorted T cell population. Genomic DNA was isolated from every sorted fraction and measured by UV absorbance on a Nanodrop 2000c.

Sequences were obtained from naive CD4+ T cells sorted from blood. This specimen's cell subset or site label, per the study, means: CD45RA+ positively selected. The rearranged segments are TRBV27 and TRBJ1-1; tentative D gene TRBD1, with 5 bases matching. This sequence was found in a young man in good health. The nucleotide sequence is TGTGCCAGCACCTTCGTGTATGGGGGCACTGAAGCTTTCTTT. Translated, this is CASTFVYGGTEAFF.